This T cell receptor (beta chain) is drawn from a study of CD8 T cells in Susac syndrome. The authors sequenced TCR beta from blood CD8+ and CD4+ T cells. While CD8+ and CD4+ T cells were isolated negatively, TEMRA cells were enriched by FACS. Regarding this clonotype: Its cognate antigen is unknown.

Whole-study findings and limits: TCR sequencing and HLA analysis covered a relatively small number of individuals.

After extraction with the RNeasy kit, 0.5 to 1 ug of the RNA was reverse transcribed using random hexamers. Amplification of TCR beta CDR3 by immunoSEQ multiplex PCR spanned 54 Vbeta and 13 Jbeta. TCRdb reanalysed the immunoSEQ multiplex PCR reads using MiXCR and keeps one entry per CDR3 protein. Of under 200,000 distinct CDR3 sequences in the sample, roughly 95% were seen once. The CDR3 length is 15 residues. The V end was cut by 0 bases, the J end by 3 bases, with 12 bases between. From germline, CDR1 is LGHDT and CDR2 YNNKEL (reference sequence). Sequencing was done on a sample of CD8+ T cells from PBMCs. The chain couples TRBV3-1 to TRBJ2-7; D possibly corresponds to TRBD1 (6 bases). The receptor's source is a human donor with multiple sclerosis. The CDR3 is CASSQDPGQFYEQYF. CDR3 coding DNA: TGTGCCAGCAGCCAAGATCCCGGACAGTTCTACGAGCAGTACTTC.